The 11 T cell receptor beta chains presented below share a single source sample, sequenced in a study of T and B cells in COVID-19 patients. BIOMED2 TRB-A/B primer pools were used in multiplex TRB PCR. From the multiplex PCR reads, TCRdb called clonotypes with MiXCR, one entry per CDR3 protein. The table has around 9,000 distinct CDR3 sequences, roughly 31% seen once. Each TRB amplification used roughly 220-550 ng of genomic DNA from blood. The sample comprised blood. The source is a human donor who had recovered from COVID-19.

CDR3 bases: TGCAGTGCTCCCCTTGCCAGAGGAGGGTACGAGCAGTACTTC. This gives the protein CSAPLARGGYEQYF. This chain joins TRBV20-1 and TRBJ2-7; the D gene is possibly TRBD2 (6 bases). The germline V gene encodes CDR1 DFQATT and CDR2 SNEGSKA (reference sequence). Trimming took off 5 bases at V and 4 bases at J, with 18 bases between the two ends. CDR3 size: 14 residues.

This clonotype was detected a few times. The gene calls are TRBV20-1 and TRBJ2-3; 10 positions match TRBD2. Germline V gene data show CDR1 as DFQATT and CDR2 as SNEGSKA (reference sequence). This CDR3 comprises 15 residues. The V and J ends lost 6 bases and 6 bases, in that order; junction bases with no gene match: 12. Here the CDR3 DNA reads TGCAGTGCCGCGGCAGCGGGGGGGCCTGGCGATACGCAGTATTTT. Protein: CSAAAAGGPGDTQYF.

This clonotype is medium-sized by share. V and J are TRBV19 and TRBJ1-1; 7 nucleotides match TRBD1. V dropped 7 bases and J dropped 11; count of bases not matched to a gene: 16. Germline values: CDR1 LNHDA, CDR2 SQIVND (reference sequence). The length of the CDR3 is 14 residues. CDR3 DNA sequence: TGTGCCAGTAACCCGAGATTTGACAGGGAGGTCGCTTTCTTT. Protein sequence: CASNPRFDREVAFF.

This clonotype is classed as medium-sized. V usage is TRBV5-5 and J usage is TRBJ1-2, with D possibly being TRBD1 (5 bases). The germline V gene has CDR1 SGHKS and CDR2 YYEKEE (reference sequence). The CDR3 runs to 16 residues. V lost 2 bases and J lost 5, with 19 bases in between. CDR3 residues: CASSFTPDGTAYGYTF. The CDR3 bases are TGTGCCAGCAGCTTTACCCCCGACGGGACGGCGTATGGCTACACCTTC.

This CDR3 reads CSARVNSNQPQHF. The CDR3 DNA sequence: TGCAGTGCTAGAGTGAATAGCAATCAGCCCCAGCATTTT. The chain employs TRBV20-1 and TRBJ1-5, with D unresolved. The CDR3 loop spans 13 amino acids. Germline V gene lookup returns CDR1 DFQATT and CDR2 SNEGSKA (reference sequence). Trimming pared 1 base from V and 0 bases from J, leaving 4 bases between.

There are a few counts of this clonotype. This chain uses TRBV6-2 or TRBV6-3 with TRBJ2-5; 8 nucleotides line up with TRBD2. This CDR3 region has 15 residues. Germline lookup yields CDR1 MNHEY and CDR2 SVGEGT. Losses at the gene ends were 2 bases for V and 4 bases for J; bases not matched to a gene: 6. CDR3 bases: TGTGCCAGCAGTTACGCCGGGGGGGCCGGAGAGACCCAGTACTTC. This gives the protein CASSYAGGAGETQYF.

Only a few counts were recorded for this clonotype. The chain joins TRBV6-1 to TRBJ1-3, with D uncertain. The V gene lost 1 base and the J gene lost 0 bases, with 7 bases spanning the gap. This CDR3 is 15 amino acids long. Looked up from germline, CDR1 is MNHNS and CDR2 is SASEGT. The CDR3 loop reads CASSEGPSSGNTIYF. The CDR3 DNA sequence: TGTGCCAGCAGTGAAGGGCCGAGCTCTGGAAACACCATATATTTT.

The genes are TRBV6-1 and TRBJ2-7; no definite D call. V shed 3 bases and J shed 2 bases, with 11 bases lying between them. The V gene's germline CDR1 is MNHNS and CDR2 SASEGT. This CDR3 is built from 14 residues. The CDR3, as DNA: TGTGCCAGCAGTGAGTACATAACAACCTACGAGCAGTACTTC. This translates into CASSEYITTYEQYF.

The chain couples TRBV6-5 to TRBJ2-7; 9 nucleotides match TRBD2. From germline, CDR1 is MNHEY and CDR2 SVGAGI. Losses at the gene ends were 0 bases for V and 6 bases for J; bases not matched to a gene: 3. The CDR3 sequence is 14 residues long. Here the CDR3 reads CASSYSGGGGEQYF. The DNA of the CDR3 is TGTGCCAGCAGTTACTCTGGCGGGGGGGGCGAGCAGTACTTC.

A few counts support this clonotype. The rearrangement uses TRBV5-5 and TRBJ1-2; a weak D match, TRBD1 (6 bases). Germline assignment: CDR1 SGHKS and CDR2 YYEKEE (reference sequence). The V end lost 0 bases, the J end lost 7 bases, and 13 bases lay between the germline ends. The CDR3 runs to 14 residues. CDR3 loop: CASSLAGGGRGYTF. The CDR3 coding sequence is TGTGCCAGCAGCTTGGCCGGGGGCGGGCGTGGCTACACCTTC.

The chain joins TRBV5-1 to TRBJ2-5; D remains unclear. Trimming took 1 base from V and 2 from J, leaving 9 bases between them. The CDR3 spans 14 residues. Germline CDR1 reads SGHRS; CDR2 reads YFSETQ. The CDR3 region is CASSLSPAQETQYF. DNA for the CDR3: TGCGCCAGCAGCTTGTCCCCCGCACAAGAGACCCAGTACTTC.